This TCR beta chain was sequenced for a study of vaccination and CD4 T cells after COVID-19. The wider study: Convalescent patients were SARS-CoV-2 positive by nasal swab PCR; several mild, one severe. From HCoV-229E, HCoV-OC43, HCoV-NL63 and SARS-CoV-2, overlapping spike peptides were used to stimulate the cells.

Between the trimmed V and J ends, which lost 5 bases and 0 bases, there was a span of 4 bases. Germline values: CDR1 MDHEN, CDR2 SYDVKM. This CDR3 spans 12 amino acids. As to this clonotype: Its specificity is not known.

An Oncomine TCR Beta short-read assay was used to sequence the DNA from cultured CD4+ T cells. One entry per CDR3 protein, called by TCRdb with MiXCR from the PCR reads. The table has more than 15,000 distinct CDR3 sequences, about 60% seen once; the top ten hold around 10%. The treatment was: roughly 10-day PBMC culture with coronavirus spike peptide pools or control peptides (ViraFEST assay). The TCR originated in a human donor who had recovered from COVID-19. The sequenced sample was CD4+ T cells from blood, cultured in vitro. The chain uses TRBV28 and TRBJ1-1; D unresolved. The CDR3 region has the DNA TGTGCCAGCAGTCGATTGAACACTGAAGCTTTCTTT. Protein product: CASSRLNTEAFF.